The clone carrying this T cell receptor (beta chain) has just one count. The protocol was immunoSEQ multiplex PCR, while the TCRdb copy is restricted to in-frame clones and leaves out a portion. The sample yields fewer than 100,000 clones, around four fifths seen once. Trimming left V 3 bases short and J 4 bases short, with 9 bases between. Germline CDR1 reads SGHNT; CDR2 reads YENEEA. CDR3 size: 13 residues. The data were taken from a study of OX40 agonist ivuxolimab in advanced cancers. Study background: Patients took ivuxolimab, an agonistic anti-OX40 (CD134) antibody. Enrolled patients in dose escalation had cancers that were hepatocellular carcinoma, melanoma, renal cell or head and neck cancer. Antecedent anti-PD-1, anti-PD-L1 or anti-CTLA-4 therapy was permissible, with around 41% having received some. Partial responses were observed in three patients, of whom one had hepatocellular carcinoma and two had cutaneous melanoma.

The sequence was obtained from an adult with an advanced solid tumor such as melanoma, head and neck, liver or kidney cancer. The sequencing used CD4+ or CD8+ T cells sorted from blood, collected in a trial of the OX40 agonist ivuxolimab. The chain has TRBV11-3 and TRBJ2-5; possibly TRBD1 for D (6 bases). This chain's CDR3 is CASSFRGIETQYF. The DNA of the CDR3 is TGTGCCAGCAGCTTTAGGGGGATAGAGACCCAGTACTTC. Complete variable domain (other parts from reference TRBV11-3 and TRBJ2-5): EAGVVQSPRYKIIEKKQPVAFWCNPISGHNTLYWYLQNLGQGPELLIRYENEEAVDDSQLPKDRFSAERLKGVDSTLKIQPAELGDSAVYLCASSFRGIETQYFGPGTRLLVL.